The 23 T cell receptor beta chains in this list originate from one sample, sequenced in a study of blood T cell repertoires in COVID-19. Using immunoSEQ multiplex PCR, the repertoire was profiled, and TCRdb retains in-frame clones only, with some absent. The sample yields hundreds of thousands of clones, about 90% seen once. Material: PBMCs or T cells enriched from blood (not recorded which). These receptors originate from a woman in her fifties or sixties in a cohort exposed to, infected with or recovered from COVID-19 (not recorded which).

The V call is TRBV5-1, the J call TRBJ2-1, with D possibly being TRBD1 (6 bases). Between the trimmed V and J ends, which lost 2 bases and 7 bases, there was a span of 13 bases. This CDR3 is 14 amino acids long. Germline-derived CDR1 and CDR2 are SGHRS and YFSETQ. Here the CDR3 reads CASSFRTVPNEQFF. The CDR3 bases are TGCGCCAGCAGCTTTCGGACAGTTCCGAATGAGCAGTTCTTC. Supplemented by reference TRBV5-1 and TRBJ2-1, the full variable domain reads KAGVTQTPRYLIKTRGQQVTLSCSPISGHRSVSWYQQTPGQGLQFLFEYFSETQRNKGNFPGRFSGRQFSNSRSEMNVSTLELGDSALYLCASSFRTVPNEQFFGPGTRLTVL.

The V and J genes are TRBV15 and TRBJ1-2; D is possibly TRBD1 (5 bases). Germline V gives CDR1 LNHNV, CDR2 YYDKDF (reference sequence). The length of the CDR3 is 14 residues. The ends were cut back, 5 bases at V and 7 bases at J, with 17 bases in the middle. The CDR3 bases are TGTGCCACCAGCTATACGACGGGGGTTCCTGGCTACACCTTC. This gives the protein CATSYTTGVPGYTF.

J is TRBJ1-1 and V is TRBV12-3 or TRBV12-4; D gene uncertain. There are 11 residues in the CDR3. Between the trimmed V and J ends, which lost 10 bases and 0 bases, there was a span of 6 bases. The CDR3 DNA sequence: TGTGCCATCGCGCTGAACACTGAAGCTTTCTTT. Encoded protein: CAIALNTEAFF.

The chain recombines TRBV7-2 with TRBJ2-5; TRBD2 matches 9 bases. Germline lookup yields CDR1 SGHTA and CDR2 FQGNSA. After removal of 5 bases from V and 2 bases from J, the junction contained 9 bases not matched to a gene. The CDR3 totals 16 residues. CDR3 residues: CASSPGRSGGQETQYF. Written as DNA, the CDR3 is TGTGCCAGCAGCCCCGGTCGCAGCGGGGGGCAAGAGACCCAGTACTTC.

This clone has a single count. The gene calls are TRBV2 and TRBJ2-5; D may be TRBD2 (6 bases). V was clipped by 10 bases and J by 2 bases, with 11 bases between them. The CDR3 spans 12 residues. From germline, CDR1 is SNHLY and CDR2 FYNNEI. CDR3 in DNA: TGTGCCACCGGGGGTCGTCAAGAGACCCAGTACTTC. Protein sequence: CATGGRQETQYF.

This chain's CDR3 is CASNTLEDPGFSYEQYF. The CDR3 DNA is TGTGCCAGCAATACTCTTGAAGATCCAGGGTTCTCCTACGAGCAGTACTTC. V usage is TRBV5-4 and J usage is TRBJ2-7; D perhaps matches TRBD1 (5 bases). The V gene's germline CDR1 is SGHNT and CDR2 YYREEE (reference sequence). The CDR3 is 17 residues long. The V and J ends lost 6 bases and 0 bases respectively, with 22 bases between them.

The chain joins TRBV18 to TRBJ1-2, with 7 bases lining up with TRBD1. J lost 4 bases, V lost 6 bases, and 8 bases had no gene match. The CDR3 loop spans 14 amino acids. Germline CDR1 KGHSH, CDR2 LQKENI. CDR3 sequence (DNA): TGTGCCAGCTCCCCCTCTGGGACAGCCTATGGCTACACCTTC. It encodes CASSPSGTAYGYTF.

The chain carries TRBV28 and TRBJ1-1; unclear D gene. CDR3 length equals 15 residues. Germline V gives CDR1 MDHEN, CDR2 SYDVKM. V lost 5 bases and J lost 1, with 14 bases in between. CDR3 sequence (DNA): TGTGCCAGCAGTACCCCCGCGGGTTCGAACACTGAAGCTTTCTTT. Encoded protein: CASSTPAGSNTEAFF.

The table lists this clone with a few counts. This sequence joins TRBV27 and TRBJ1-6; TRBD1 matches at 9 bases. V lost 2 bases, J lost 12 bases, and 5 bases stayed unmatched. This CDR3 spans 14 amino acids. Looked up from germline, CDR1 is MNHEY and CDR2 is SMNVEV (reference sequence). The CDR3 reads CASSLTGGFLPLHF. The CDR3 DNA sequence: TGTGCCAGCAGTTTAACAGGGGGCTTTTTACCCCTCCACTTT.

In this sample, this clone turned up a few times. V is TRBV7-9 and J is TRBJ1-6; no clear D gene. CDR3 length equals 12 residues. The germline V gene encodes CDR1 SEHNR and CDR2 FQNEAQ (reference sequence). V lost 6 bases and J lost 9, with 9 bases in between. Here the CDR3 reads CASSQQVSPLHF. The CDR3 DNA follows: TGTGCCAGCAGTCAGCAGGTTTCACCCCTCCACTTT. Variable domain in full (rest from reference TRBV7-9 and TRBJ1-6): DTGVSQNPRHKITKRGQNVTFRCDPISEHNRLYWYRQTLGQGPEFLTYFQNEAQLEKSRLLSDRFSAERPKGSFSTLEIQRTEQGDSAMYLCASSQQVSPLHFGNGTRLTVT.

The V and J genes are TRBV5-4 and TRBJ1-6, with 7 bases lining up with TRBD1. Germline trimming cut 4 bases from V and 5 bases from J; bases unmatched to any gene: 0. CDR1 and CDR2 from the germline V gene are SGHNT and YYREEE (reference sequence). The CDR3 loop spans 13 amino acids. CDR3 in amino acids: CASSGQDNSPLHF. The DNA for the CDR3 is TGTGCCAGCAGCGGACAGGATAATTCACCCCTCCACTTT.

The rearrangement links TRBV6-1 to TRBJ2-7; 9 bases are shared with TRBD1. The junction had 5 bases not matched to a gene; V was cut back by 3 bases and J by 5 bases. This CDR3 contains 14 residues. CDR1 is MNHNS, CDR2 SASEGT, per germline. This CDR3 is CASSDGTGYDEQYF. For the CDR3, the DNA is TGTGCCAGCAGTGATGGGACAGGGTACGACGAGCAGTACTTC.

This chain uses TRBV9 with TRBJ2-3, with D uncertain. CDR3 size: 16 residues. Germline V gives CDR1 SGDLS, CDR2 YYNGEE. V was cut by 3 bases and J by 6 bases, with 20 bases left in between. CDR3 sequence: CASSGSASSRSDTQYF. The CDR3 DNA is TGTGCCAGCAGCGGGAGTGCATCTTCTCGTTCGGATACGCAGTATTTT.

The V and J genes are TRBV5-1 and TRBJ2-1, with TRBD2 matching over 10 bases. Germline V lookup: CDR1 SGHRS, CDR2 YFSETQ. With V trimmed by 0 bases and J by 8 bases, 5 bases remained unmatched. CDR3 length equals 15 residues. The CDR3 here is CASSLASGGSDEQFF. The CDR3 nucleotides read TGCGCCAGCAGCTTGGCTAGCGGGGGTAGTGATGAGCAGTTCTTC.

CDR3 DNA sequence: TGTGCCAGCGGGGACACTAACACTGAAGCTTTCTTT. Translating it yields CASGDTNTEAFF. This rearrangement joins TRBV28 to TRBJ1-1; TRBD1 might be the D (6 bases). The length of the CDR3 is 12 residues. The germline V gene has CDR1 MDHEN and CDR2 SYDVKM. Trimming left V 8 bases short and J 2 bases short, with 9 bases between.

The chain has TRBV28 and TRBJ1-2; TRBD1 matches 9 bases. J was trimmed by 4 bases and V by 6 bases; bases with no gene match: 6. Looked up from germline, CDR1 is MDHEN and CDR2 is SYDVKM. CDR3 length: 14 amino acids. The DNA of the CDR3 is TGTGCCAGCAGATCTGGACAGGGGAGCTATGGCTACACCTTC. Protein: CASRSGQGSYGYTF.

This clone was detected a few times. CDR3 protein: CSVAWGPEAFF. CDR3 nucleotides: TGCAGCGTTGCGTGGGGCCCAGAAGCTTTCTTT. The chain links TRBV29-1 to TRBJ1-1; the D gene is possibly TRBD1 (5 bases). Deletions cut 4 bases from V and 8 bases from J, with 11 bases between. The CDR3 covers 11 residues. CDR1 is SQVTM, CDR2 ANQGSEA, per germline.

CDR3 DNA sequence: TGTGCCAGCAGCGACTGGGGGGGCCTGGGTAACTATGGCTACACCTTC. This codes for CASSDWGGLGNYGYTF. This chain links TRBV28 with TRBJ1-2, with D possibly matching TRBD1 (6 bases). V lost 6 bases, J lost 1 base, and 18 bases lay in between. Per the germline V gene, CDR1 is MDHEN and CDR2 is SYDVKM. The length of the CDR3 is 16 residues.

The chain uses TRBV18 and TRBJ1-2, with 8 positions matching TRBD1. The CDR3 runs 14 residues. V was pared by 3 bases and J by 8 bases, with 8 bases of the junction left unmatched. Germline CDR1 KGHSH, CDR2 LQKENI. CDR3 in amino acids: CASSPTGQGGGYTF. The CDR3 DNA sequence: TGTGCCAGCTCACCGACCGGACAGGGTGGAGGCTACACCTTC. The full variable domain, with the rest looked up from reference TRBV18 and TRBJ1-2, is NAGVMQNPRHLVRRRGQEARLRCSPMKGHSHVYWYRQLPEEGLKFMVYLQKENIIDESGMPKERFSAEFPKEGPSILRIQQVVRGDSAAYFCASSPTGQGGGYTFGSGTRLTVV.

The CDR3 region has the DNA TGTGCCAGCAGCTTAGGCACCACTACGGCAGATACGCAGTATTTT. It is translated as CASSLGTTTADTQYF. V usage is TRBV7-3 and J usage is TRBJ2-3; D is unresolved. Germline V gene sequence: CDR1 SGHTA, CDR2 FQGTGA. With 2 bases removed from V and 4 bases from J, the gap between germline ends came to 13 bases. The length of the CDR3 is 15 residues.

The chain has TRBV14 and TRBJ1-2, with unresolved D. CDR3 size: 13 residues. The germline gives CDR1 SGHDN, CDR2 FVKESK. The V end was cut by 0 bases, the J end by 4 bases, with 6 bases between. This chain's CDR3 is CASSQEAFYGYTF. In nucleotides, the CDR3 is TGTGCCAGCAGCCAAGAAGCCTTCTATGGCTACACCTTC.

This sequence joins TRBV27 and TRBJ2-1, with D possibly TRBD1 on 6 matching bases. V was clipped by 5 bases and J by 2 bases, with 10 bases between them. This CDR3 is built from 14 residues. Germline V CDR1 and CDR2: MNHEY, SMNVEV (reference sequence). CDR3: CASSLGQTYNEQFF. DNA for the CDR3: TGTGCCAGCAGTCTCGGACAGACCTACAATGAGCAGTTCTTC.

The genes are TRBV5-5 and TRBJ1-5; TRBD1 aligns across 9 bases. The CDR3 is 16 amino acids. Germline V gene sequence: CDR1 SGHKS, CDR2 YYEKEE (reference sequence). V was pared by 4 bases and J by 3 bases, with 8 bases of the junction left unmatched. The CDR3 here is CASSPPGTGNNQPQHF. CDR3 coding DNA: TGTGCCAGCAGCCCCCCCGGGACAGGGAACAATCAGCCCCAGCATTTT. The whole variable domain, filled in from reference TRBV5-5 and TRBJ1-5, reads DAGVTQSPTHLIKTRGQQVTLRCSPISGHKSVSWYQQVLGQGPQFIFQYYEKEERGRGNFPDRFSARQFPNYSSELNVNALLLGDSALYLCASSPPGTGNNQPQHFGDGTRLSIL.